Shown below are 15 T cell receptor beta chains from a single sample sequenced in a study of vaccination effects on CD4 cells after COVID-19. With the ViraFEST assay, the study expanded antigen-specific CD4+ T cells using viral peptide pools, then sequenced them. Once cultured for roughly ten days, the cells underwent separation to obtain CD4+ T cells. Vaccine recipients lacked prior SARS-CoV-2 infection and had negative nucleocapsid antibodies. The antigens for these receptors are not known. The method was immunoSEQ multiplex PCR; TCRdb's version includes in-frame clones alone and lacks a portion of them. The sample records 67,000 or so clones, roughly 78% being singletons. The input for sequencing was CD4+ T cells from PBMCs cultured with HCoV-OC43 spike peptides, taken before COVID-19 vaccination. Subset: HCoV-OC43 spike overlapping peptide pool stimulation. Source of these receptors: a human donor who received a COVID-19 vaccine.

This clone was seen a few times. No conserved phenylalanine or tryptophan is present at the end of the CDR3, so a read error is the likely explanation. No DNA is shown, since the ends of the CDR3 on it are uncertain; the CDR3 is the one TCRdb lists. The chain uses TRBV20-1 and TRBJ1-2. Including both end residues, the CDR3 is 11 amino acids long. Germline CDR1 reads DFQATT; CDR2 reads SNEGSKA (reference sequence). The CDR3 loop reads CSASAPGPPGL.

The chain joins TRBV5-5 to TRBJ2-3; D call uncertain. In germline, CDR1 is SGHKS, CDR2 YYEKEE (reference sequence). The V and J ends lost 6 bases and 5 bases respectively, with 10 bases between them. This CDR3 region has 12 residues. The CDR3 region has the DNA TGTGCCAGCACCGTCGCGCGAGATACGCAGTATTTT. Protein: CASTVARDTQYF.

The chain uses TRBV19 and TRBJ2-2; possible D gene TRBD1, 6 bases. Per germline, CDR1 LNHDA and CDR2 SQIVND (reference sequence). The V gene lost 3 bases and the J gene lost 5 bases, with 10 bases spanning the gap. This CDR3 region has 14 residues. The CDR3 region has the DNA TGTGCCAGTAGTATTTATCAGGGGACCGGGGAGCTGTTTTTT. It specifies CASSIYQGTGELFF.

CDR3 in DNA: TGTGCCAGCAGTTCCGGACAGGGTGAAGAGACCCAGTACTTC. Its translation is CASSSGQGEETQYF. J is TRBJ2-5 and V is TRBV28, with 8 bases that match TRBD1. CDR1 is MDHEN and CDR2 is SYDVKM in the germline V gene. With V trimmed by 4 bases and J by 3 bases, 4 bases remained unmatched. The CDR3 is 14 amino acids.

The V gene is TRBV5-1, the J gene TRBJ2-2; D unclear. The V gene's germline CDR1 is SGHRS and CDR2 YFSETQ. CDR3 size: 16 residues. The ends were cut back, 0 bases at V and 1 base at J, with 10 bases in the middle. This CDR3 reads CASSLDSPVNTGELFF. The CDR3 nucleotides read TGCGCCAGCAGCTTGGACAGCCCAGTGAACACCGGGGAGCTGTTTTTT.

The chain carries TRBV5-5 and TRBJ1-5; D is uncertain. There are 14 residues in the CDR3. From germline, CDR1 is SGHKS and CDR2 YYEKEE (reference sequence). V dropped 0 bases and J dropped 7 bases, with 11 bases sitting between them. The CDR3 loop is CASSLVDWSQPQHF. CDR3 DNA sequence: TGTGCCAGCAGCTTGGTGGACTGGTCCCAGCCCCAGCATTTT.

The chain recombines TRBV3-1 (or the pseudogene TRBV3-2) with TRBJ2-2; 9 bases fit TRBD1. This CDR3 spans 14 amino acids. The germline V gene encodes CDR1 LGHDT and CDR2 YNNKEL (reference sequence). After removal of 3 bases from V and 6 bases from J, the junction contained 2 bases not matched to a gene. The CDR3 is CASSQGQGAGELFF. As DNA, the CDR3 is TGTGCCAGCAGCCAGGGACAGGGCGCCGGGGAGCTGTTTTTT.

This chain links TRBV5-1 with TRBJ2-3; TRBD1 is a possible D gene (6 bases). The length of the CDR3 is 14 residues. Trimming took 6 bases from V and 0 from J, leaving 11 bases between them. CDR1 and CDR2 (germline): SGHRS, YFSETQ. The CDR3 region is CASKGQSSTDTQYF. Here the CDR3 DNA reads TGCGCCAGCAAGGGACAATCTAGCACAGATACGCAGTATTTT.

This clone was detected only once. The V and J genes are TRBV11-1 and TRBJ1-4; TRBD1 matches 10 bases. With V trimmed by 5 bases and J by 8 bases, 11 bases remained unmatched. Germline V lookup: CDR1 SGHAT, CDR2 FQDESV (reference sequence). The CDR3 sequence is 16 residues long. In nucleotides, the CDR3 is TGTGCCAGCAGCACCCCCTCCGGGACAGGGGTCGAAAAACTGTTTTTT. Protein sequence: CASSTPSGTGVEKLFF. Looking up the rest from reference TRBV11-1 and TRBJ1-4 gives the full variable domain: EAEVAQSPRYKITEKSQAVAFWCDPISGHATLYWYRQILGQGPELLVQFQDESVVDDSQLPKDRFSAERLKGVDSTLKIQPAELGDSAMYLCASSTPSGTGVEKLFFGSGTQLSVL.

The V gene is TRBV11-2, the J gene TRBJ1-1; 7 nucleotides line up with TRBD1. The V gene end was trimmed by 5 bases and the J gene end by 6 bases; junction bases not matched to a gene: 9. Germline values: CDR1 SGHAT, CDR2 FQNNGV. This CDR3 region has 14 residues. CDR3 amino acids: CASSSNRGWAEAFF. The DNA of the CDR3 is TGTGCCAGCAGCAGCAACAGGGGATGGGCTGAAGCTTTCTTT.

This clone is judged medium-sized. V gene TRBV6-5 combines with J gene TRBJ1-1; 8 nucleotides agree with TRBD1. The CDR3 is made up of 14 amino acids. V lost 6 bases and J lost 5; bases outside the gene matches: 8. Germline lookup yields CDR1 MNHEY and CDR2 SVGAGI. The CDR3, as DNA: TGTGCCAGCAGCCTTGGACAGGGAGGTACTGAAGCTTTCTTT. Protein product: CASSLGQGGTEAFF.

The J gene is TRBJ1-2, the V gene TRBV14; D perhaps matches TRBD1 (5 bases). The CDR3 runs to 14 residues. The germline V and J ends were trimmed by 2 bases and 4 bases, with 11 bases remaining between them. Germline CDR1 is SGHDN and CDR2 is FVKESK. This CDR3 reads CASSQYLDSYGYTF. The CDR3, as DNA: TGTGCCAGCAGCCAATACCTAGACAGCTATGGCTACACCTTC.

The chain employs TRBV18 and TRBJ2-5, with TRBD1 identical over 7 bases. The CDR3 contains 14 residues. Looked up from germline, CDR1 is KGHSH and CDR2 is LQKENI. Trimming at V came to 3 bases and at J to 5 bases, leaving 6 bases not matched to a gene. The chain's CDR3 is CASSPTGNLETQYF. The DNA of the CDR3 is TGTGCCAGCTCACCGACAGGGAACTTGGAGACCCAGTACTTC.

The chain employs TRBV6-5 and TRBJ2-5, with TRBD2 identical over 9 bases. The trim removed 6 bases at V and 7 bases at J, leaving 9 bases unmatched. Germline values: CDR1 MNHEY, CDR2 SVGAGI. The CDR3 runs to 14 residues. The CDR3 here is CASSMTSGLGTQYF. DNA of the CDR3: TGTGCCAGCAGCATGACTAGCGGTTTAGGGACCCAGTACTTC.

The rearrangement uses TRBV6-4 and TRBJ1-2; TRBD1 aligns across 7 bases. CDR3 size: 18 residues. Germline V gives CDR1 MRHNA, CDR2 SNTAGT. The V and J ends lost 2 bases and 0 bases, in that order; junction bases with no gene match: 12. This CDR3 reads CASSDIDRVKFPNYGYTF. The CDR3 nucleotides are TGTGCCAGCAGTGACATAGACAGGGTAAAATTTCCTAACTATGGCTACACCTTC.